These 14 T cell receptor beta chains originate from one sample sequenced in a study of OX40 agonist ivuxolimab in advanced cancers. The protocol was immunoSEQ multiplex PCR, while the TCRdb copy is restricted to in-frame clones and leaves out a portion. The table lists some 85,000 clones, over 75% of them singletons, with 0.6% to 0.85% in the top ten. This sample comprised CD4+ or CD8+ T cells sorted from blood, obtained in a trial of the OX40 agonist ivuxolimab. All receptors derive from an adult with an advanced solid tumor such as melanoma, head and neck, liver or kidney cancer.

The chain combines TRBV29-1 with TRBJ2-7, with D perhaps matching TRBD1 (5 bases). V lost 7 bases, J lost 6 bases, and 16 bases lay in between. Germline loops: CDR1 SQVTM, CDR2 ANQGSEA. The CDR3 runs to 12 residues. CDR3 in amino acids: CSADSGKGEQYF. The CDR3, as DNA: TGCAGCGCCGACAGTGGGAAAGGCGAGCAGTACTTC.

The table lists this clone with a count of one. The V call is TRBV11-3, the J call TRBJ2-1; no definite D call. Germline assignment: CDR1 SGHNT and CDR2 YENEEA. Deletions cut 8 bases from V and 8 bases from J, with 10 bases between. The CDR3 covers 11 residues. CDR3 sequence reads: CASAKGDEQFF. The CDR3 DNA is TGTGCCAGCGCTAAGGGCGATGAGCAGTTCTTC. The full variable domain, completed using reference TRBV11-3 and TRBJ2-1, is EAGVVQSPRYKIIEKKQPVAFWCNPISGHNTLYWYLQNLGQGPELLIRYENEEAVDDSQLPKDRFSAERLKGVDSTLKIQPAELGDSAVYLCASAKGDEQFFGPGTRLTVL.

The V gene is TRBV9, the J gene TRBJ1-2, with 7 nucleotides matching TRBD1. The germline V gene encodes CDR1 SGDLS and CDR2 YYNGEE. The CDR3 consists of 14 residues. V was clipped by 4 bases and J by 3 bases; unmatched bases: 6. The CDR3, as DNA: TGTGCCAGCAGCCCCGACGGACAGGACTATGGCTACACCTTC. It encodes CASSPDGQDYGYTF.

V and J are TRBV4-1 and TRBJ1-2, with 9 bases identical to TRBD1. V was clipped by 3 bases and J by 1 base; unmatched bases: 6. The germline gives CDR1 MGHRA, CDR2 YSYEKL. CDR3 size: 16 residues. CDR3 sequence: CASSQPTGGLNYGYTF. CDR3 nucleotides: TGCGCCAGCAGCCAGCCAACAGGGGGCCTTAACTATGGCTACACCTTC.

This chain links TRBV1 with TRBJ2-3; TRBD2 was called by the table and not checked on the DNA. TRBV1 is a recognized pseudogene. The CDR3 totals 16 residues. CDR3 loop: CTSTRHLAGEPDTQYF. CDR3 coding DNA: TGCACCAGCACCCGGCACCTAGCGGGAGAACCAGATACGCAGTATTTT.

V is TRBV30 and J is TRBJ2-3; the match to TRBD1 covers 10 bases. J lost 3 bases, V lost 7 bases, and 10 bases had no gene match. Germline CDR1 GTSNPN, CDR2 SVGIG (reference sequence). The CDR3 totals 15 residues. CDR3: CALDRDRGLTDTQYF. In nucleotides, the CDR3 is TGTGCCTTGGACCGGGACAGGGGATTAACAGATACGCAGTATTTT.

In its sample, this clone was seen a few times. In DNA form, the CDR3 reads TGCGCCAGCAGCCGGGACAGTAGCCCATCACCCCTCCACTTT. This sequence encodes CASSRDSSPSPLHF. The rearrangement links TRBV5-1 to TRBJ1-6, with TRBD1 matching 7 bases. This CDR3 is 14 amino acids long. J gave up 10 bases and V 4 bases, and 8 bases lay outside the gene matches. CDR1 and CDR2 (germline): SGHRS, YFSETQ.

The rearrangement joins TRBV2 to TRBJ1-1; D may be TRBD1 (5 bases). CDR1 is SNHLY and CDR2 is FYNNEI in the germline V gene. Trimming left V 5 bases short and J 3 bases short, with 13 bases between. The CDR3 extends over 14 amino acids. Here the CDR3 reads CASSSIPGYTEAFF. In DNA form, the CDR3 reads TGTGCCAGCAGTTCTATACCAGGGTACACTGAAGCTTTCTTT.

This clone was seen more than once but under ten times. V usage is TRBV6-5 and J usage is TRBJ2-7, with D possibly being TRBD1 or TRBD2 (5 bases each). Germline lookup yields CDR1 MNHEY and CDR2 SVGAGI. This CDR3 is built from 14 residues. Trimming cost V 6 bases and J 1 base, with 13 bases left between them. The CDR3 DNA is TGTGCCAGCAGCAAGGGACCGATATCCTACGAGCAGTACTTC. The encoded protein is CASSKGPISYEQYF.

The chain is built from TRBV6-5 and TRBJ1-4; D remains ambiguous. CDR3 size: 11 residues. Germline V CDR1 and CDR2: MNHEY, SVGAGI. V gave up 5 bases and J gave up 7 bases, with 5 bases separating them. CDR3 sequence: CASSETEKLFF. Written as DNA, the CDR3 is TGTGCCAGCAGTGAAACTGAAAAACTGTTTTTT.

The chain joins TRBV27 to TRBJ1-1; the D gene is possibly TRBD1 (5 bases). Germline V gene lookup returns CDR1 MNHEY and CDR2 SMNVEV (reference sequence). Trimming shortened V by 0 bases and J by 3 bases, and 20 bases separated the two germline ends. The CDR3 is 18 residues long. The CDR3 is CASSLSIFSGTRDTEAFF. For the CDR3, the DNA is TGTGCCAGCAGTTTATCCATATTCTCCGGGACCCGAGACACTGAAGCTTTCTTT.

This CDR3 reads CASSQTGWNTEAFF. In nucleotides, the CDR3 is TGTGCCAGCAGCCAGACAGGTTGGAACACTGAAGCTTTCTTT. The chain employs TRBV5-5 and TRBJ1-1; maybe TRBD1 (6 bases). Trimming took 4 bases from V and 1 from J, leaving 11 bases between them. Germline V gives CDR1 SGHKS, CDR2 YYEKEE (reference sequence). The CDR3 is made up of 14 amino acids. Based on the CDR3 plus reference TRBV5-5 and TRBJ1-1, the full variable domain is DAGVTQSPTHLIKTRGQQVTLRCSPISGHKSVSWYQQVLGQGPQFIFQYYEKEERGRGNFPDRFSARQFPNYSSELNVNALLLGDSALYLCASSQTGWNTEAFFGQGTRLTVV.

The V gene is TRBV30, the J gene TRBJ2-1; D unresolved. The CDR3 covers 15 residues. Germline-derived CDR1 and CDR2 are GTSNPN and SVGIG (reference sequence). Trimming cost V 2 bases and J 3 bases, with 14 bases left between them. In DNA form, the CDR3 reads TGTGCCTGGAGTAGGAGCACCTACATCTACAATGAGCAGTTCTTC. Amino acids: CAWSRSTYIYNEQFF.

This chain uses TRBV30 with TRBJ1-1; unclear D gene. Germline V gene data show CDR1 as GTSNPN and CDR2 as SVGIG (reference sequence). The CDR3 contains 13 residues. V was pared by 7 bases and J by 1 base, with 13 bases between. The chain's CDR3 is CASGWWGNTEAFF. The CDR3 nucleotides are TGTGCCTCGGGCTGGTGGGGGAACACTGAAGCTTTCTTT. Complete variable domain (other parts from reference TRBV30 and TRBJ1-1): SQTIHQWPATLVQPVGSPLSLECTVEGTSNPNLYWYRQAAGRGLQLLFYSVGIGQISSEVPQNLSASRPQDRQFILSSKKLLLSDSGFYLCASGWWGNTEAFFGQGTRLTVV.